This TCR beta chain emerged from a study of blood T cells in healthy people across ages. Study-level points and caveats: TCR beta diversity per million T cells fell roughly linearly with age. No conclusive comparison of naive versus antigen-experienced cells was possible with unsorted PBMCs.

This clonotype was seen repeatedly, ten times or more. Its target is unknown. Per the germline V gene, CDR1 is SEHNR and CDR2 is FQNEAQ (reference sequence). The CDR3 is 14 residues long. Trimming removed 5 bases at V and 0 bases at J, with 11 bases between. The second PCR ran roughly 7 to 11 cycles with a sample-barcoded 5' primer and J-beta primers. The template-switch adaptor was a 5' adaptor with 12 random nucleotides. It tagged each cDNA molecule. TCRdb reprocessed the 5' RACE reads with MiXCR, giving one entry per CDR3 protein. The sample holds approximately 1,100,000 distinct CDR3 sequences; 40% to 55% are singletons and the top ten take approximately 17%.

Sequenced material: blood. The chain couples TRBV7-9 to TRBJ2-7; D is possibly TRBD1 (5 bases). This clonotype was obtained from a woman in her sixties in good health. CDR3 sequence: CASSPTGNSYEQYF. The CDR3 bases are TGTGCCAGCAGCCCTACAGGTAACTCCTACGAGCAGTACTTC.